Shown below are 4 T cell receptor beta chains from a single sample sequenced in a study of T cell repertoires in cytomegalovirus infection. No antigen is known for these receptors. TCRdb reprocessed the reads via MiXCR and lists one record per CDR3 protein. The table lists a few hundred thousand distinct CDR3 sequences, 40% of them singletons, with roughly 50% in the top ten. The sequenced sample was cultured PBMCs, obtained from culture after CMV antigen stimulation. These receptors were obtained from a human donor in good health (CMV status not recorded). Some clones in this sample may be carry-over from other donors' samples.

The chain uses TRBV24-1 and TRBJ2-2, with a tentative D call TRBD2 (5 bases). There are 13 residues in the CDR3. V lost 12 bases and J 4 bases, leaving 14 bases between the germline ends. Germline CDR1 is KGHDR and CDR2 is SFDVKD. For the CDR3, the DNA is TGTGCCCCCGGACCCGGGATCACCGGGGAGCTGTTTTTT. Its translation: CAPGPGITGELFF.

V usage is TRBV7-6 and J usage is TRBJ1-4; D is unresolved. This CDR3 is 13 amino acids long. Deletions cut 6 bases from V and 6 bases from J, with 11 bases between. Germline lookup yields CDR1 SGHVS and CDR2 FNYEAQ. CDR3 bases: TGTGCCAGCAGTTTATATCCCGATGAAAAACTGTTTTTT. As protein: CASSLYPDEKLFF.

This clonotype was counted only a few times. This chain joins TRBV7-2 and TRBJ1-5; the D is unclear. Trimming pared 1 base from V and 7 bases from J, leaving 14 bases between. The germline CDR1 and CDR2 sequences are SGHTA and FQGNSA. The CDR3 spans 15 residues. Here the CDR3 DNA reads TGTGCCAGCAGCTTAGGAAGTTATATCGGGCAGCCCCAGCATTTT. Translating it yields CASSLGSYIGQPQHF. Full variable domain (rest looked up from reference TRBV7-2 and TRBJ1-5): GAGVSQSPSNKVTEKGKDVELRCDPISGHTALYWYRQSLGQGLEFLIYFQGNSAPDKSGLPSDRFSAERTGGSVSTLTIQRTQQEDSAVYLCASSLGSYIGQPQHFGDGTRLSIL.

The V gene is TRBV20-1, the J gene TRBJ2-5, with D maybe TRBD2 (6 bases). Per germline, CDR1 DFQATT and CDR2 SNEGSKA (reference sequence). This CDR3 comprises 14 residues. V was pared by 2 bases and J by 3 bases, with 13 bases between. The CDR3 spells CSARRGTLKETQYF. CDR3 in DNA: TGCAGTGCTAGACGAGGGACTTTAAAAGAGACCCAGTACTTC.